The clone carrying this TCR beta chain has a single count. This entry is derived from a study of control samples from healthy donors and cancer patients. V lost 1 base and J lost 5, with 21 bases in between. CDR3 size: 18 residues. Germline V gives CDR1 MNHEY, CDR2 SMNVEV (reference sequence). Sequencing was performed with immunoSEQ multiplex PCR; in TCRdb, only in-frame clones are kept and a portion is missing. The sample has tens of thousands of clones; just under 95% are singletons. Input material: blood. The source is a woman aged 18-29 years in good health. This sequence joins TRBV27 and TRBJ2-1; either TRBD1 or TRBD2 may fit D (5 bases each). CDR3 in amino acids: CASSLFPPGPEPNNEQFF. In DNA form, the CDR3 reads TGTGCCAGCAGTTTATTCCCTCCGGGACCAGAACCCAACAATGAGCAGTTCTTC.